Listed here are 11 T cell receptor beta chains from one sample, sequenced in a study of blood T cells in healthy people across ages. The authors ran a second PCR of 7 to 11 cycles using a sample-barcoded 5' primer and a J-beta primer mix. TCRdb ran MiXCR on the 5' RACE reads and lists one entry per CDR3 protein. The repertoire holds roughly 2 million distinct CDR3 sequences, with about 50% as singletons. What was sequenced was blood. These receptor sequences come from a woman between 40 and 50 years old in good health.

A few counts support this clonotype. This chain uses TRBV27 with TRBJ2-5; 7 nucleotides align to TRBD2. Germline CDR1 and CDR2: MNHEY and SMNVEV (reference sequence). The CDR3 spans 14 residues. J gave up 0 bases and V 7 bases, and 5 bases lay outside the gene matches. The CDR3 nucleotides read TGTGCCAGCAAGCGCGGGGGATACCAAGAGACCCAGTACTTC. Translation gives CASKRGGYQETQYF.

V gene TRBV2 combines with J gene TRBJ2-5; 8 nucleotides agree with TRBD2. Near its end, the DNA agrees better with TRBJ2-7, so the J call may be wrong. Germline CDR1 SNHLY, CDR2 FYNNEI. CDR3 size: 17 residues. The CDR3 coding sequence is TGTGCCAGCAGTGATGGTATCCAGCGGGGGCCCGTCTACGAGCAGTACTTC. It encodes CASSDGIQRGPVYEQYF.

The V call is TRBV5-1, the J call TRBJ2-5; tentatively, D is TRBD1 or TRBD2 (5 bases each). Trimming took 3 bases from V and 5 from J, leaving 14 bases between them. The germline V gene encodes CDR1 SGHRS and CDR2 YFSETQ. The CDR3 length is 14 residues. The CDR3 nucleotides are TGCGCCAGCAGCTCCGGACGGGACCGGGAGACCCAGTACTTC. This sequence encodes CASSSGRDRETQYF.

This chain links TRBV9 with TRBJ1-1; D remains ambiguous. CDR1 SGDLS and CDR2 YYNGEE come from the germline V gene. The V end lost 0 bases, the J end lost 10 bases, and 19 bases lay between the germline ends. The CDR3 extends over 15 amino acids. This chain's CDR3 is CASSVVLEGKDGAFF. The CDR3 nucleotides are TGTGCCAGCAGCGTAGTTCTGGAAGGGAAAGATGGAGCTTTCTTT.

V gene TRBV9 combines with J gene TRBJ1-2; D not certain. The V end was cut by 4 bases, the J end by 8 bases, with 21 bases between. Germline V gene lookup returns CDR1 SGDLS and CDR2 YYNGEE. CDR3 length: 15 residues. The CDR3 protein is CASSSWARKTAGYTF. CDR3 in DNA: TGTGCCAGCAGCTCGTGGGCCCGAAAGACGGCCGGCTACACCTTC. The full variable domain, rest sourced from reference TRBV9 and TRBJ1-2, is DSGVTQTPKHLITATGQRVTLRCSPRSGDLSVYWYQQSLDQGLQFLIQYYNGEERAKGNILERFSAQQFPDLHSELNLSSLELGDSALYFCASSSWARKTAGYTFGSGTRLTVV.

This clonotype was seen more than once but under ten times. The chain carries TRBV12-3 or TRBV12-4 and TRBJ1-5; D unclear. The ends were cut back, 3 bases at V and 7 bases at J, with 13 bases in the middle. This CDR3 region has 14 residues. The CDR3 coding sequence is TGTGCCAGCAGTTTTTCGGCAGGAGGGCAGCCCCAGCATTTT. Translated, it gives CASSFSAGGQPQHF.

This clonotype appeared a single time. The chain links TRBV20-1 to TRBJ2-1; D not resolved. The CDR3 has 16 residues. The germline V gene has CDR1 DFQATT and CDR2 SNEGSKA (reference sequence). Between the trimmed V and J ends, which lost 3 bases and 7 bases, there was a span of 22 bases. CDR3 sequence (DNA): TGCAGTGCTAGGGATTTGGGAAGACTGCACGGTAATGAGCAGTTCTTC. It encodes CSARDLGRLHGNEQFF.

The chain joins TRBV12-3 or TRBV12-4 to TRBJ2-7, with 9 bases that match TRBD1. The V and J ends lost 5 bases and 5 bases, in that order; junction bases with no gene match: 16. The CDR3 has 17 residues. The CDR3: CASSTPNPGTGPDEQYF. The CDR3 region has the DNA TGTGCCAGCAGTACCCCAAATCCAGGGACAGGGCCTGACGAGCAGTACTTC.

The rearrangement uses TRBV28 and TRBJ2-7; 8 positions agree with TRBD1. Germline V gene sequence: CDR1 MDHEN, CDR2 SYDVKM. This CDR3 is 15 amino acids long. J was trimmed by 1 base and V by 4 bases; bases with no gene match: 6. The CDR3 DNA is TGTGCCAGCAGTTCCGACAGGGGATGGTCCTACGAGCAGTACTTC. Residues: CASSSDRGWSYEQYF. Filled out from reference TRBV28 and TRBJ2-7, the complete variable domain reads DVKVTQSSRYLVKRTGEKVFLECVQDMDHENMFWYRQDPGLGLRLIYFSYDVKMKEKGDIPEGYSVSREKKERFSLILESASTNQTSMYLCASSSDRGWSYEQYFGPGTRLTVT.

This clonotype has more than one count but fewer than ten. The chain has TRBV29-1 and TRBJ2-1, with 10 bases fitting TRBD2. The CDR3 sequence is 16 residues long. V lost 6 bases and J lost 4; bases outside the gene matches: 12. Germline V CDR1 and CDR2: SQVTM, ANQGSEA. CDR3 in amino acids: CSVPRVRLAGYNEQFF. The CDR3 DNA follows: TGCAGCGTCCCACGAGTACGACTAGCGGGTTACAATGAGCAGTTCTTC.

Comments on this clonotype: Here the CDR3 omits its conserved ending phenylalanine or tryptophan, so a read error is the likely source. The chain is built from TRBV27 and TRBJ2-3; 8 bases are shared with TRBD2. CDR1 is MNHEY and CDR2 is SMNVEV in the germline V gene (reference sequence). J was trimmed by 6 bases and V by 4 bases; bases with no gene match: 9. This CDR3 has 15 amino acids. The CDR3 coding sequence is TGTGCCAGCAGTTGGGGGACGGGAGGGGGGGATACGCAGTATTTG. Translating gives CASSWGTGGGDTQYL.